This TCR beta chain was observed in a study of neurological immune-mediated disorders. Ten or more counts support this clonotype. One entry per CDR3 protein results from TCRdb running MiXCR on the 5' RACE reads. The repertoire consists of about 71,000 distinct CDR3 sequences, with roughly a tenth occurring once and the leading ten covering 9.6%. The time point denotes: longitudinal time-point 1 (baseline). Germline V gene lookup returns CDR1 MDHEN and CDR2 SYDVKM. The CDR3 length is 16 residues. The V and J ends lost 2 bases and 6 bases respectively, with 19 bases between them. Sequencing was carried out using PBMCs. The source of this sequence is a man aged 30 to 39 in good health. The chain recombines TRBV28 with TRBJ2-5; D tentatively reads TRBD1 or TRBD2 (7 bases each). The CDR3 region has the DNA TGTGCCAGCAGTTTAACCATGGGAGGGGGCAAACAGACCCAGTACTTC. The encoded protein is CASSLTMGGGKQTQYF.